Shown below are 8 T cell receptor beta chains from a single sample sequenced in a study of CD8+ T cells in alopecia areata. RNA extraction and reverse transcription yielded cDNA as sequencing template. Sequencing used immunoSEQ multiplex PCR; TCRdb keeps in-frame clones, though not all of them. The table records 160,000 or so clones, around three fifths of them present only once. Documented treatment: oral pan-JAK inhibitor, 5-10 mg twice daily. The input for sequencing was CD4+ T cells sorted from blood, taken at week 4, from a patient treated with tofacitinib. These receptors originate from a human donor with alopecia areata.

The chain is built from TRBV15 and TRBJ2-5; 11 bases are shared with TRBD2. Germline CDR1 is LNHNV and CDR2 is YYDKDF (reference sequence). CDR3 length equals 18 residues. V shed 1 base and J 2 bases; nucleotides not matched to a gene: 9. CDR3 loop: CATSRVTSGGAAQETQYF. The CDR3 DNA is TGTGCCACCAGCAGAGTCACTAGCGGGGGAGCCGCGCAAGAGACCCAGTACTTC.

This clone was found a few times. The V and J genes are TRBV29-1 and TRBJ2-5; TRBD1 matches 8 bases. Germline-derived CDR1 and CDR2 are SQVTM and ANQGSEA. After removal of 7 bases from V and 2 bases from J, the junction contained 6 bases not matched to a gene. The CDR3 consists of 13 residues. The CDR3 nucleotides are TGCAGCGCCCAGGGGACAGGACAAGAGACCCAGTACTTC. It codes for CSAQGTGQETQYF.

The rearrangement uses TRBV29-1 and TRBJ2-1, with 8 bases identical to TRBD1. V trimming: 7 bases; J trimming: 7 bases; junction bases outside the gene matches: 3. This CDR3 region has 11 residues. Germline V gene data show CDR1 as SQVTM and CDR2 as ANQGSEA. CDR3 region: CSGGQVNEQFF. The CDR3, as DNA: TGCAGCGGGGGACAGGTAAATGAGCAGTTCTTC.

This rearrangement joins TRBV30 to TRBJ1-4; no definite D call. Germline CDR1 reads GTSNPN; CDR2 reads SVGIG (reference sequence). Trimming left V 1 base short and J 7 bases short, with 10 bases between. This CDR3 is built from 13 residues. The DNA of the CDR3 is TGTGCCTGGAGTGGGGTCGAGGGTGAAAAACTGTTTTTT. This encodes CAWSGVEGEKLFF.

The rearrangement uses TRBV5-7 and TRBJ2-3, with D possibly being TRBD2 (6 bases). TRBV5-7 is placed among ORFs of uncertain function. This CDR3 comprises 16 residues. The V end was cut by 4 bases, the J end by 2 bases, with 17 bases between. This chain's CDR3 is CASSPMASGFTDTQYF. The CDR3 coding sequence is TGTGCCAGCAGCCCGATGGCCAGCGGGTTCACAGATACGCAGTATTTT.

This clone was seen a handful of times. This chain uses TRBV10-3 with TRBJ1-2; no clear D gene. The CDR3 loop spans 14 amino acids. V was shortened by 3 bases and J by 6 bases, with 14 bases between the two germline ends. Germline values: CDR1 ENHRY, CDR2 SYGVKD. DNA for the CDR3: TGTGCCATCAGTGATTCCGAGGGAGAGAATGGCTACACCTTC. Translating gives CAISDSEGENGYTF.

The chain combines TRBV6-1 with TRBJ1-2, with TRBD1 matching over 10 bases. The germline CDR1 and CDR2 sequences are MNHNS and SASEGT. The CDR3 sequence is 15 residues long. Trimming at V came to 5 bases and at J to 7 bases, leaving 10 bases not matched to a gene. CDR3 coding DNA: TGTGCCAGCAGTTCGACAGGGGGCCCAACGGTTGGCTACACCTTC. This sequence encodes CASSSTGGPTVGYTF.

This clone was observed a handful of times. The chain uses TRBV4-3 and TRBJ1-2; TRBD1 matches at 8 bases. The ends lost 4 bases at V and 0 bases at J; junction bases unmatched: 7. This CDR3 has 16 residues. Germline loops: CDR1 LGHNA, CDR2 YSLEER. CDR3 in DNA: TGCGCCAGCAGCCGGGAGACAGGGGCAGCTAACTATGGCTACACCTTC. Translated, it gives CASSRETGAANYGYTF.